This T cell receptor beta chain was obtained from a study of early T cells in non-severe SARS-CoV-2 infection. Trimming shortened V by 1 base and J by 1 base, and 13 bases separated the two germline ends. The CDR3 contains 16 residues. Germline CDR1 is MNHNS and CDR2 is SASEGT. This clonotype was counted between two and nine times. TCRdb re-called the 5' RACE reads with MiXCR, one entry per CDR3 protein. The sample lists about 76,000 distinct CDR3 sequences, less than 20% occurring once. Sequencing used whole blood. The receptor comes from an adult who was a healthcare worker with PCR-confirmed SARS-CoV-2 infection or an uninfected control (not recorded which). The chain carries TRBV6-1 and TRBJ1-1; no firm D call. DNA of the CDR3: TGTGCCAGCAGTGAAGGGGTCGTCCCTCCGAACACTGAAGCTTTCTTT. It encodes CASSEGVVPPNTEAFF.